This T cell receptor (beta chain) comes out of a study of shared clonotypes between healthy human individuals. Overall study results and limits: Blood alone was sampled, and tissue repertoires likely differ.

The authors' processing: Without quality scores, immunoSEQ junctional reads could not be filtered like full-length reads. Repertoires were generated with immunoSEQ multiplex PCR, while TCRdb's copy carries only in-frame clones and drops some. The DNA was the basis for D and trimming; V, J and clone size are from that table. Found here are a few million clones, 95% of them singletons; the top ten hold roughly 0.13%. This CDR3 contains 15 residues. J gave up 0 bases and V 5 bases, and 6 bases lay outside the gene matches. Looked up from germline, CDR1 is MRHNA and CDR2 is SNTAGT. The donors were adults (healthy and HIV-negative) with no recent acute infections or vaccinations. Points on this clone: Its cognate antigen is unknown.

The sample was naive CD4+ T cells sorted from blood. Subset noted: CD45RA+ positively selected. This rearrangement joins TRBV6-4 to TRBJ2-5; 7 nucleotides align to TRBD1. This sequence originates from a man between 18 and 29 years old in good health. The CDR3 loop is CASSTGTDNQETQYF. Here the CDR3 DNA reads TGTGCCAGCAGTACCGGGACAGACAACCAAGAGACCCAGTACTTC.